This paragraph covers one TCR beta chain sequence. Antigen specificity is unknown. This entry is derived from a study of cytotoxic CD8 clonotypes in ibrutinib-treated CLL. The overall study: Results showed 25 or so partial and 2 complete responses; following median around 73 months, approximately 15 remained remitted, about twelve advanced. Study-wide points: Sampling times differed between sustained-remission and progressing patients. Public clonotypes proved infrequent, and on treatment they shrank or remained steady.

Using immunoSEQ multiplex PCR, the repertoire was profiled, and TCRdb retains in-frame clones only, with some absent. The sample holds some 84,000 clones, about 86% seen once. Germline assignment: CDR1 SNHLY and CDR2 FYNNEI. The CDR3 has 15 amino acids. The germline V and J ends were trimmed by 6 bases and 1 base, with 13 bases remaining between them. This chain connects TRBV2 to TRBJ1-3; D may be TRBD1 (5 bases). The source is a human donor with chronic lymphocytic leukemia. This material consisted of PBMCs, taken before ibrutinib treatment. The CDR3 bases are TGTGCCAGCAGAGGGGCCCGGGGATCTGGAAACACCATATATTTT. Translation gives CASRGARGSGNTIYF.